This T cell receptor (beta chain) was documented in a study of OX40 agonist ivuxolimab in advanced cancers. Study summary: Patients were dosed intravenously with ivuxolimab at 0.01 to 10 mg/kg every 2 weeks.

Assay used: immunoSEQ multiplex PCR; TCRdb lists only in-frame clones, some missing. The sample contains tens of thousands of clones, roughly 82% of which appear only once. Germline V lookup: CDR1 LNHDA, CDR2 SQIVND (reference sequence). The V end was cut by 5 bases, the J end by 4 bases, with 11 bases between. The CDR3 is 13 amino acids. Sequenced material: CD4+ or CD8+ T cells sorted from blood, taken in a trial of the OX40 agonist ivuxolimab. The TCR sequence derives from an adult with an advanced solid tumor such as melanoma, head and neck, liver or kidney cancer. This sequence joins TRBV19 and TRBJ2-5; D might be TRBD2 (6 bases). As DNA, the CDR3 is TGTGCCAGTAGTCCGGGAGTGGGAGAGACCCAGTACTTC. It codes for CASSPGVGETQYF.